This T cell receptor (beta chain) was obtained from a study of cytomegalovirus exposure and HLA in healthy donors. PCR involved 60 Vbeta and 13 Jbeta primers. The table came from immunoSEQ multiplex PCR; TCRdb's copy has only in-frame clones and leaves some out. The sample lists some 85,000 clones; about 81% were seen once. A remark on this clone: Its antigen remains unidentified.

There are 17 residues in the CDR3. V gave up 4 bases and J gave up 2 bases; unmatched junction bases: 11. Germline V gives CDR1 LNHNV, CDR2 YYDKDF (reference sequence). Study-wide findings and caveats: Later on, a genetic analysis was performed. It linked a missense variant in DCLRE1C with V- and J-gene trimming of TCR beta. A later examination showed that TCR association rates differed by HLA locus, with DRB1 most and HLA-C fewest. The study recorded over 150 TCR beta chains that were cytomegalovirus-associated.

The chain is built from TRBV15 and TRBJ2-1; 7 bases align to TRBD1. Material: PBMCs. This receptor was identified in a man between 18 and 29 years old in good health and CMV-seronegative. DNA for the CDR3: TGTGCCACCAGCACTCAGGGGGAGTTTAGGGCCTACAATGAGCAGTTCTTC. Translation: CATSTQGEFRAYNEQFF.